The T cell receptor (beta chain) under discussion was sequenced for a study of blood T cell repertoires in COVID-19. This clone was observed a single time. Authors' data handling: Reference gene primers were amplified, and this amplification served to estimate nucleated cell counts. Only in-frame clones appear in the TCRdb table, and some are missing; sequencing was by immunoSEQ multiplex PCR. The V and J calls and clone size are taken from that table; D and trimming were inferred from the DNA. The sample lists around 480,000 clones; 75% to 90% were seen once. V lost 3 bases and J 1 base, leaving 15 bases between the germline ends. The CDR3 runs 16 residues. Germline V gene lookup returns CDR1 SEHNR and CDR2 FQNEAQ (reference sequence).

The sequenced sample consisted of PBMCs or T cells enriched from blood (not recorded which). V is TRBV7-9 and J is TRBJ1-1; no reliable D call. The TCR was taken from a woman younger than 30 who had recovered from COVID-19. The CDR3 DNA follows: TGTGCCAGCAGCTTGATTCATACGGAGTCGAACACTGAAGCTTTCTTT. Encoded protein: CASSLIHTESNTEAFF. Together with reference TRBV7-9 and TRBJ1-1, the CDR3 gives the full variable domain: DTGVSQNPRHKITKRGQNVTFRCDPISEHNRLYWYRQTLGQGPEFLTYFQNEAQLEKSRLLSDRFSAERPKGSFSTLEIQRTEQGDSAMYLCASSLIHTESNTEAFFGQGTRLTVV.